A selection of T cell receptor beta chains follows, all from one sample in a study of blood T cell repertoires in COVID-19. The protocol was immunoSEQ multiplex PCR, while the TCRdb copy is restricted to in-frame clones and leaves out a portion. This table has roughly 80,000 clones, almost 85% appearing once. Specimen: peripheral blood. The receptor source for this set is a human donor in a cohort sampled during active COVID-19. CDR3s leave out the opening cysteine and the closing phenylalanine or tryptophan.

V gene	J gene	CDR3 protein
TRBV12-3/TRBV12-4	TRBJ1-5	ASSPNGYQPQH
TRBV3-1/TRBV3-2	TRBJ2-5	ASSPALGGGPQETQY
TRBV7-8	TRBJ2-5	ASSLGGRETQY
TRBV6-5	TRBJ1-2	ASSYQQGSNYGYT
TRBV9	TRBJ2-5	ASSVERVGGTQY
TRBV5-1	TRBJ1-1	ASSPTGTGDTAF
TRBV27	TRBJ2-2	ASSFRTGRTGELF
TRBV6-6	TRBJ1-5	ASSRDRGGNQPQH
TRBV4-1	TRBJ1-5	ASSPFLQATNQPQH
TRBV10-3	TRBJ2-3	AISATLAGGTDTQY
TRBV24-1	TRBJ2-7	ATSKDSSEQY
TRBV5-1	TRBJ1-2	ASSSAAGGRGYYGYT
TRBV25-1	TRBJ1-5	ASSEYGTGNQPQH
TRBV10-3	TRBJ1-4	ATRDRSDEKLF
TRBV7-2	TRBJ2-7	ASELPPTYEQY
TRBV6-5	TRBJ2-2	ASRGRGSWTGELF
TRBV29-1	TRBJ1-3	SVEAGNILGNTIY